This T cell receptor (beta chain) was sequenced during a study of blood T cell repertoires in COVID-19. Whole-study context: Samples taken during acute and convalescent COVID-19 were collected in the United States, Italy and Spain.

Libraries were prepared by immunoSEQ multiplex PCR; TCRdb keeps only in-frame clonotypes and omits some of them. The sample carries roughly 250,000 clones, about four fifths recorded once. Individuals drawn from around 24 US areas were roughly 18 to 89 years old. Clinical history as reported by participants underpinned cohort assignment. It was within 2 weeks before study entry that exposed participants met a COVID-19 case. CDR3 length: 13 residues. Trimming cost V 7 bases and J 2 bases; bases outside gene matches: 3. CDR1 and CDR2 (germline): SGHTA, FQGTGA. Sequencing was carried out using PBMCs or T cells enriched from blood (not recorded which). This TCR was recovered from a woman in her thirties or forties who had been exposed to COVID-19. This chain links TRBV7-3 with TRBJ2-5; 8 nucleotides line up with TRBD2. The CDR3 nucleotides are TGTGCCAGCAAGACTAGCGAGCAAGAGACCCAGTACTTC. Translated: CASKTSEQETQYF. The full variable domain, with the rest looked up from reference TRBV7-3 and TRBJ2-5, is GAGVSQTPSNKVTEKGKYVELRCDPISGHTALYWYRQSLGQGPEFLIYFQGTGAADDSGLPNDRFFAVRPEGSVSTLKIQRTERGDSAVYLCASKTSEQETQYFGPGTRLLVL.